This note documents a single T cell receptor (beta chain) sequence. The antigen is undetermined. The sample comes from a study of cytomegalovirus exposure and HLA in healthy donors. Whole-study results and caveats: Rare TCR sequences predominated, though certain public TCRs were found in many donors. Cytomegalovirus association was assigned to 170 or so TCR beta chains. According to reports, the classifier identified cytomegalovirus status with high specificity and sensitivity.

The CDR3 sequence is 12 residues long. Germline V gene data show CDR1 as MDHEN and CDR2 as SYDVKM. With 3 bases removed from V and 9 bases from J, the gap between germline ends came to 9 bases. Vbeta (60) and Jbeta (13) primers were used in the PCR. Only in-frame clones appear in the TCRdb table, and some are missing; sequencing was by immunoSEQ multiplex PCR. The listing records some 31,000 clones. Specimen: PBMCs. V usage is TRBV28 and J usage is TRBJ2-1; D perhaps matches TRBD2 (6 bases). This clonotype was sampled from a woman between 40 and 55 years old in good health and CMV-seropositive. The CDR3 DNA is TGTGCCAGCAGTTTTGGGGGGTTTGAGCAGTTCTTC. Amino acid sequence: CASSFGGFEQFF. The full variable domain, rest sourced from reference TRBV28 and TRBJ2-1, is DVKVTQSSRYLVKRTGEKVFLECVQDMDHENMFWYRQDPGLGLRLIYFSYDVKMKEKGDIPEGYSVSREKKERFSLILESASTNQTSMYLCASSFGGFEQFFGPGTRLTVL.